Listed here are 20 T cell receptor beta chains from one sample, sequenced in a study of Ad26.COV2.S vaccination and SARS-CoV-2 variants. Some clones are missing from TCRdb's copy, which holds only in-frame ones; the method was immunoSEQ multiplex PCR. Of approximately 480,000 clones in the sample, around 85% were seen once. The treatment is: around 19 received Ad26.COV2.S at low or high dose, single or two shots; several received placebo; per-sample allocation not given. Samples came from day 63 after the first vaccine or placebo injection. This specimen was peripheral blood, taken in a trial of Ad26.COV2.S vaccine versus placebo. These receptors were taken from a person aged 18-65 years who received the Ad26.COV2.S COVID-19 vaccine or a placebo.

The chain is built from TRBV3-1 (or the pseudogene TRBV3-2) and TRBJ1-2; unclear D gene. This CDR3 is 15 amino acids long. Germline assignment: CDR1 LGHDT and CDR2 YNNKEL (reference sequence). V gave up 4 bases and J gave up 4 bases, with 16 bases separating them. This chain's CDR3 is CASSPGERVPYGYTF. The CDR3 DNA is TGTGCCAGCAGCCCAGGAGAGAGGGTACCCTATGGCTACACCTTC.

This rearrangement joins TRBV4-2 to TRBJ2-2, with 13 positions matching TRBD2. V was clipped by 0 bases and J by 0 bases; unmatched bases: 7. Germline CDR1 is LGHNA and CDR2 is YNFKEQ. This CDR3 has 20 residues. CDR3 coding DNA: TGTGCCAGCAGCCAAGATAGTTGGGGACTAGCGGGGACGAACACCGGGGAGCTGTTTTTT. The encoded protein is CASSQDSWGLAGTNTGELFF.

In its sample, this clone was seen once. The rearrangement uses TRBV7-8 and TRBJ1-3, with a possible D match to TRBD1 (6 bases). The CDR3 runs to 20 residues. The V gene's germline CDR1 is SGHVS and CDR2 FQNEAQ. V lost 5 bases to trimming and J lost 0 bases, with 26 bases between them. CDR3 in DNA: TGTGCCAGCAGCCCCCGGGTCAGCGGACAGAACATCAACTCTGGAAACACCATATATTTT. Translated: CASSPRVSGQNINSGNTIYF.

This clone was recorded only once. J is TRBJ1-2 and V is TRBV19; TRBD1 agrees at 9 bases. The V and J ends lost 5 bases and 6 bases, in that order; junction bases with no gene match: 7. The CDR3 covers 14 residues. Germline V lookup: CDR1 LNHDA, CDR2 SQIVND (reference sequence). In nucleotides, the CDR3 is TGTGCCAGTAGTTTGGACAGGGGTGGACATGGCTACACCTTC. It is translated as CASSLDRGGHGYTF. The full variable domain, with the rest looked up from reference TRBV19 and TRBJ1-2, is DGGITQSPKYLFRKEGQNVTLSCEQNLNHDAMYWYRQDPGQGLRLIYYSQIVNDFQKGDIAEGYSVSREKKESFPLTVTSAQKNPTAFYLCASSLDRGGHGYTFGSGTRLTVV.

The chain employs TRBV5-1 and TRBJ1-5; TRBD1 matches 9 bases. After removal of 4 bases from V and 4 bases from J, the junction contained 6 bases not matched to a gene. Germline CDR1 reads SGHRS; CDR2 reads YFSETQ. The CDR3 has 15 amino acids. CDR3 DNA sequence: TGCGCCAGCAGCCCGACAGGGGGGGGGAATCAGCCCCAGCATTTT. This gives the protein CASSPTGGGNQPQHF.

This chain connects TRBV30 to TRBJ2-2; TRBD2 aligns across 7 bases. CDR1 and CDR2 (germline): GTSNPN, SVGIG (reference sequence). CDR3 length equals 15 residues. V trimming: 2 bases; J trimming: 3 bases; junction bases outside the gene matches: 6. The CDR3 loop is CAWSRWDYDTGELFF. The DNA for the CDR3 is TGTGCCTGGAGTCGTTGGGACTATGACACCGGGGAGCTGTTTTTT. The variable domain in full, with the rest retrieved from reference TRBV30 and TRBJ2-2, is SQTIHQWPATLVQPVGSPLSLECTVEGTSNPNLYWYRQAAGRGLQLLFYSVGIGQISSEVPQNLSASRPQDRQFILSSKKLLLSDSGFYLCAWSRWDYDTGELFFGEGSRLTVL.

The chain uses TRBV9 and TRBJ1-1, with D uncertain. This CDR3 is 15 amino acids long. V lost 0 bases, J lost 4 bases, and 13 bases lay in between. Looked up from germline, CDR1 is SGDLS and CDR2 is YYNGEE. The CDR3 DNA is TGTGCCAGCAGCGTAGGTGGGAAGAGGGCCACTGAAGCTTTCTTT. Translation gives CASSVGGKRATEAFF.

The V gene is TRBV30, the J gene TRBJ1-1; tentative D call: TRBD1 (5 bases). V lost 0 bases and J lost 1, with 18 bases in between. The germline gives CDR1 GTSNPN, CDR2 SVGIG (reference sequence). The CDR3 consists of 17 residues. The chain's CDR3 is CAWSVGISRGKNTEAFF. The CDR3 coding sequence is TGTGCCTGGAGTGTAGGGATATCCCGGGGGAAGAACACTGAAGCTTTCTTT.

The rearrangement links TRBV25-1 to TRBJ1-1; 7 bases align to TRBD1. V lost 5 bases, J lost 1 base, and 7 bases stayed unmatched. The CDR3 sequence is 15 residues long. CDR1 and CDR2 (germline): MGHDK, SYGVNS. CDR3 nucleotide sequence: TGTGCCAGCAGTCCCGCCAGGGGGGCGAACACTGAAGCTTTCTTT. It translates to CASSPARGANTEAFF.

The rearrangement uses TRBV7-8 and TRBJ1-6; D ambiguous. The CDR3 is 14 residues long. Trimming shortened V by 4 bases and J by 8 bases, and 12 bases separated the two germline ends. Germline V gene data show CDR1 as SGHVS and CDR2 as FQNEAQ. In nucleotides, the CDR3 is TGTGCCAGCAGCTCCCCGGGATCTGATTCACCCCTCCACTTT. Translated, it gives CASSSPGSDSPLHF.

V gene TRBV28 combines with J gene TRBJ2-4; a weak D match, TRBD1 (7 bases). This CDR3 has 16 residues. The V and J ends lost 7 bases and 0 bases respectively, with 16 bases between them. Per germline, CDR1 MDHEN and CDR2 SYDVKM. CDR3 nucleotides: TGTGCCAGCACCAGGGGGGACGCTCGAGCCAAAAACATTCAGTACTTC. Translating gives CASTRGDARAKNIQYF.

The chain has TRBV3-1 (or the pseudogene TRBV3-2) and TRBJ2-3; the D gene could be TRBD1 or TRBD2 (5 bases each). Germline CDR1 and CDR2: LGHDT and YNNKEL (reference sequence). V was pared by 4 bases and J by 11 bases, with 22 bases between. The CDR3 is made up of 15 amino acids. The CDR3 DNA is TGTGCCAGCAGCCTTACTAGGGCTGGAAGGGGTGGGCAGTATTTT. Amino acids: CASSLTRAGRGGQYF.

The rearrangement joins TRBV5-3 to TRBJ2-1; a weak D match, TRBD1 (8 bases). TRBV5-3 belongs to the ORF category, with a function that is uncertain. The CDR3 extends over 14 amino acids. The V end lost 2 bases, the J end lost 8 bases, and 14 bases lay between the germline ends. CDR3 coding DNA: TGTGCCAGAAGCTTTATTACAGGGGGGGATGAGCAGTTCTTC. The encoded protein is CARSFITGGDEQFF.

The chain has TRBV30 and TRBJ1-2; D unclear. In germline, CDR1 is GTSNPN, CDR2 SVGIG (reference sequence). The CDR3 covers 14 residues. V was clipped by 0 bases and J by 0 bases, with 8 bases between them. The DNA for the CDR3 is TGTGCCTGGAGTGTAGGCAGCCCTAACTATGGCTACACCTTC. This codes for CAWSVGSPNYGYTF.

The chain employs TRBV5-4 and TRBJ1-1; D is possibly TRBD1 (6 bases). Trimming cost V 4 bases and J 5 bases, with 12 bases left between them. CDR3 length: 13 residues. CDR1 is SGHNT and CDR2 is YYREEE in the germline V gene (reference sequence). The CDR3 region is CASSPQGRTEAFF. The CDR3 coding sequence is TGTGCCAGCAGCCCCCAGGGGAGGACTGAAGCTTTCTTT.

V usage is TRBV29-1 and J usage is TRBJ1-6; no clear D. The V end lost 6 bases, the J end lost 10 bases, and 16 bases lay between the germline ends. Germline loops: CDR1 SQVTM, CDR2 ANQGSEA. The CDR3 has 13 residues. CDR3 bases: TGCAGCGTAGGTTTGGACCGTCAGTCACCCCTCCACTTT. Amino acids: CSVGLDRQSPLHF.

The chain is built from TRBV6-1 and TRBJ2-7; no clear D. Deletions cut 2 bases from V and 1 base from J, with 12 bases between. Per the germline V gene, CDR1 is MNHNS and CDR2 is SASEGT. This CDR3 comprises 15 residues. The CDR3, as DNA: TGTGCCAGCAGTGAAAGCCCGCTGGGATCCTACGAGCAGTACTTC. Amino acids: CASSESPLGSYEQYF.

The gene calls are TRBV5-1 and TRBJ2-1; 7 nucleotides align to TRBD2. Germline V gene lookup returns CDR1 SGHRS and CDR2 YFSETQ. Trimming removed 0 bases from V and 4 bases from J; junction bases left unmatched: 7. This CDR3 has 16 residues. CDR3 residues: CASSLGGPGLYNEQFF. CDR3 sequence (DNA): TGCGCCAGCAGCTTGGGAGGCCCGGGACTATACAATGAGCAGTTCTTC.

The chain links TRBV6-5 to TRBJ1-1; D remains unclear. Trimming cost V 0 bases and J 0 bases, with 11 bases left between them. This CDR3 contains 16 residues. In germline, CDR1 is MNHEY, CDR2 SVGAGI. CDR3 loop: CASSYSIGRMNTEAFF. The CDR3 nucleotides read TGTGCCAGCAGTTACTCGATTGGACGGATGAACACTGAAGCTTTCTTT.

This clone was found a few times. The chain joins TRBV29-1 to TRBJ1-1; D is uncertain. V was pared by 5 bases and J by 0 bases, with 10 bases between. The CDR3 covers 13 residues. Germline CDR1 is SQVTM and CDR2 is ANQGSEA. The CDR3 region is CSVNMKVNTEAFF. The CDR3 region has the DNA TGCAGCGTTAATATGAAGGTGAACACTGAAGCTTTCTTT. Full variable domain (missing parts from reference TRBV29-1 and TRBJ1-1): SAVISQKPSRDICQRGTSLTIQCQVDSQVTMMFWYRQQPGQSLTLIATANQGSEATYESGFVIDKFPISRPNLTFSTLTVSNMSPEDSSIYLCSVNMKVNTEAFFGQGTRLTVV.